A single sample is the source of the 22 T cell receptor beta chains below, sequenced in a study of PD-1 blockade in classical Hodgkin lymphoma. Time point of the sample: cycle 4 day 1 (C4D1), after 6 weeks of nivolumab. Brentuximab vedotin exposure varied, and every patient relapsed after autologous stem cell transplantation. By magnetic negative selection, CD8+ T cells were isolated from the thawed PBMCs. Assay: immunoSEQ multiplex PCR; the TCRdb copy retains only in-frame clones and omits some. Of 900 to 1,000 clones listed, around 72% are singletons. Sequencing was performed on CD8+ T cells from blood, taken before the fourth cycle of nivolumab. The receptors derive from a human donor with classical Hodgkin lymphoma.

This rearrangement joins TRBV5-1 to TRBJ2-3; 10 bases line up with TRBD2. CDR1 is SGHRS and CDR2 is YFSETQ in the germline V gene. This CDR3 is 16 amino acids long. The junction had 2 bases not matched to a gene; V was cut back by 0 bases and J by 1 base. CDR3 bases: TGCGCCAGCAGCTTGGTAGCGGGGGGCCGCACAGATACGCAGTATTTT. Translated: CASSLVAGGRTDTQYF.

This clone was seen once. V and J are TRBV4-2 and TRBJ2-1; D is ambiguous. The V and J ends lost 3 bases and 3 bases respectively, with 9 bases between them. This CDR3 region has 14 residues. Germline lookup yields CDR1 LGHNA and CDR2 YNFKEQ. This CDR3 reads CASSQAVDYNEQFF. DNA of the CDR3: TGTGCCAGCAGCCAGGCAGTAGACTACAATGAGCAGTTCTTC.

This clone was found a few times. V usage is TRBV6-4 and J usage is TRBJ1-1; D is possibly TRBD1 (5 bases). The CDR3 contains 14 residues. V was clipped by 3 bases and J by 4 bases, with 12 bases between them. Per germline, CDR1 MRHNA and CDR2 SNTAGT. The CDR3: CASSEGGGSTEAFF. The CDR3 nucleotides read TGTGCCAGCAGTGAGGGTGGGGGGAGCACTGAAGCTTTCTTT.

The chain has TRBV11-3 and TRBJ2-7; 11 bases are a match to TRBD2. The ends lost 6 bases at V and 4 bases at J; junction bases unmatched: 5. CDR3 length equals 14 residues. CDR1 and CDR2 (germline): SGHNT, YENEEA. The CDR3 nucleotides read TGTGCCAGCAGGTCCGGGACTAGCGGTTACGAGCAGTACTTC. Its translation is CASRSGTSGYEQYF.

The chain joins TRBV6-1 to TRBJ2-5, with D possibly being TRBD1 or TRBD2 (5 bases each). From germline, CDR1 is MNHNS and CDR2 SASEGT. The CDR3 has 16 amino acids. Deletions cut 4 bases from V and 4 bases from J, with 19 bases between. For the CDR3, the DNA is TGTGCCAGCAGTGTGGGGGTTACCCGGGCAGGAGAGACCCAGTACTTC. This sequence encodes CASSVGVTRAGETQYF.

The chain couples TRBV27 to TRBJ2-7; D not certain. Trimming stripped 0 bases from V and 6 bases from J, with 15 bases between. The germline CDR1 and CDR2 sequences are MNHEY and SMNVEV (reference sequence). The CDR3 sequence is 15 residues long. The CDR3 sequence is CASSLSPTGRFEQYF. CDR3 nucleotides: TGTGCCAGCAGTTTATCCCCTACCGGACGATTCGAGCAGTACTTC.

This sequence joins TRBV7-2 and TRBJ2-1, with TRBD2 identical over 16 bases. This CDR3 region has 15 residues. Per the germline V gene, CDR1 is SGHTA and CDR2 is FQGNSA. V was pared by 5 bases and J by 16 bases, with 11 bases of the junction left unmatched. The CDR3 coding sequence is TGTGCCAGCAGCGCCGGGACTAGCGGGGGGGCGATCCTCTTCTTC. It is translated as CASSAGTSGGAILFF.

A single count supports this clone. The chain joins TRBV19 to TRBJ1-4; D not resolved. The germline V and J ends were trimmed by 4 bases and 7 bases, with 13 bases remaining between them. This CDR3 is 14 amino acids long. Per the germline V gene, CDR1 is LNHDA and CDR2 is SQIVND (reference sequence). DNA of the CDR3: TGTGCCAGTAGTAAGTGGTGGCGGTCTGAAAAACTGTTTTTT. Its translation is CASSKWWRSEKLFF.

This clone was detected a few times. This chain uses TRBV7-9 with TRBJ1-5, with D uncertain. Trimming removed 2 bases from V and 2 bases from J, with 7 bases in between. This CDR3 is 14 amino acids long. The germline V gene encodes CDR1 SEHNR and CDR2 FQNEAQ (reference sequence). The CDR3 loop is CASSLNEGNQPQHF. CDR3 coding DNA: TGTGCCAGCAGCTTAAATGAAGGCAATCAGCCCCAGCATTTT.

The chain recombines TRBV11-1 with TRBJ2-5; D assignment may be TRBD1 or TRBD2 (5 bases each). The CDR3 is 11 amino acids. The V end was cut by 9 bases, the J end by 12 bases, with 17 bases between. CDR1 and CDR2 from the germline V gene are SGHAT and FQDESV (reference sequence). The CDR3 protein is CASTNRDDKYF. CDR3 sequence (DNA): TGTGCCAGTACAAACCGGGACGACAAGTACTTC.

The chain couples TRBV7-8 to TRBJ1-5; the D gene is possibly TRBD1 (6 bases). CDR1 and CDR2 (germline): SGHVS, FQNEAQ. The length of the CDR3 is 15 residues. V lost 2 bases to trimming and J lost 2 bases, with 10 bases between them. Here the CDR3 DNA reads TGTGCCAGCAGCTTAACAGGGATAGGCAATCAGCCCCAGCATTTT. It is translated as CASSLTGIGNQPQHF.

This sequence joins TRBV6-5 and TRBJ2-1; either TRBD1 or TRBD2 may supply D (5 bases each). The ends were cut back, 4 bases at V and 5 bases at J, with 15 bases in the middle. The germline V gene has CDR1 MNHEY and CDR2 SVGAGI. The CDR3 spans 15 residues. CDR3 amino acids: CASSLFNRDHNEQFF. CDR3 nucleotides: TGTGCCAGCAGTTTATTTAATCGGGACCACAATGAGCAGTTCTTC.

This sequence joins TRBV25-1 and TRBJ2-1; D gene ambiguous. Germline CDR1 and CDR2: MGHDK and SYGVNS. The CDR3 contains 12 residues. Trimming took off 9 bases at V and 4 bases at J, with 10 bases between the two ends. This chain's CDR3 is CASNHRYNEQFF. The CDR3 DNA reads as TGTGCCAGTAATCACAGATACAATGAGCAGTTCTTC.

The chain carries TRBV5-6 and TRBJ1-4; D may be TRBD1 (5 bases). The V end was cut by 2 bases, the J end by 8 bases, with 13 bases between. The CDR3 runs 14 residues. From germline, CDR1 is SGHDT and CDR2 YYEEEE. CDR3 sequence (DNA): TGTGCCAGCAGCTTCGGAGGGGCAAGGGAAAAACTGTTTTTT. Translated, it gives CASSFGGAREKLFF.

The chain is built from TRBV5-1 and TRBJ1-1; no clear D gene. The CDR3 runs 13 residues. The germline gives CDR1 SGHRS, CDR2 YFSETQ. V dropped 10 bases and J dropped 3 bases, with 16 bases sitting between them. This CDR3 is CAGAIGDDTEAFF. CDR3 nucleotides: TGCGCCGGCGCGATTGGGGATGACACTGAAGCTTTCTTT.

The chain combines TRBV5-5 with TRBJ1-4; possibly TRBD1 for D (6 bases). This CDR3 comprises 16 residues. Germline-derived CDR1 and CDR2 are SGHKS and YYEKEE (reference sequence). The germline V and J ends were trimmed by 2 bases and 1 base, with 12 bases remaining between them. CDR3 coding DNA: TGTGCCAGCAGCTTCCGACAGGACAAAACTAATGAAAAACTGTTTTTT. Protein product: CASSFRQDKTNEKLFF.

The V and J genes are TRBV21-1 and TRBJ2-7; no DNA check was done on the table's D call, TRBD1. TRBV21-1 is shown as a pseudogene. This CDR3 region has 12 residues. The CDR3 loop is CASLEGQYEQYF. The CDR3 coding sequence is TGTGCCAGCCTAGAGGGACAGTACGAGCAGTACTTC.

This chain uses TRBV30 with TRBJ1-6; D not resolved. The germline gives CDR1 GTSNPN, CDR2 SVGIG (reference sequence). With 2 bases removed from V and 7 bases from J, the gap between germline ends came to 12 bases. The CDR3 runs to 14 residues. As DNA, the CDR3 is TGTGCCTGGAGTAGTGGGCGATCCAATTCACCCCTCCACTTT. It yields the protein CAWSSGRSNSPLHF.

The CDR3 reads CAWRKGDSNTEAFF. Written as DNA, the CDR3 is TGTGCCTGGAGAAAAGGAGATTCGAACACTGAAGCTTTCTTT. The chain links TRBV30 to TRBJ1-1; D gene ambiguous. CDR3 length: 14 amino acids. In germline, CDR1 is GTSNPN, CDR2 SVGIG (reference sequence). Trimming left V 3 bases short and J 1 base short, with 12 bases between.

This chain connects TRBV6-5 to TRBJ1-1, with D unclear. The CDR3 consists of 13 residues. Trimming removed 3 bases from V and 1 base from J, with 6 bases in between. Per germline, CDR1 MNHEY and CDR2 SVGAGI. The CDR3 loop reads CASSYLQNTEAFF. The CDR3 DNA reads as TGTGCCAGCAGTTATTTGCAGAACACTGAAGCTTTCTTT.

The V gene is TRBV19, the J gene TRBJ2-3, with D possibly matching TRBD2 (5 bases). The V gene's germline CDR1 is LNHDA and CDR2 SQIVND (reference sequence). V was pared by 6 bases and J by 0 bases, with 10 bases between. This CDR3 has 14 amino acids. CDR3 in amino acids: CASRLVGSTDTQYF. The DNA of the CDR3 is TGTGCCAGTAGACTAGTCGGAAGCACAGATACGCAGTATTTT.

This CDR3 reads CASSVEGQGEEQFF. The CDR3 DNA follows: TGTGCCAGCAGCGTAGAAGGACAGGGGGAAGAGCAGTTCTTC. The chain is built from TRBV9 and TRBJ2-1; TRBD1 matches 10 bases. Germline V gene sequence: CDR1 SGDLS, CDR2 YYNGEE. With V trimmed by 0 bases and J by 10 bases, 4 bases remained unmatched. There are 14 residues in the CDR3.